This T cell receptor beta chain derives from a study of blood T cell repertoires in COVID-19. Repertoires were generated with immunoSEQ multiplex PCR, while TCRdb's copy carries only in-frame clones and drops some. The repertoire consists of around 19,000 clones, with approximately 92% occurring once and the leading ten covering roughly 7.5%. Trimming at V came to 0 bases and at J to 2 bases, leaving 4 bases not matched to a gene. Germline CDR1 and CDR2: SGHKS and YYEKEE (reference sequence). The CDR3 runs 15 residues. Material for sequencing was peripheral blood. This chain connects TRBV5-5 to TRBJ2-5; 7 bases align to TRBD2. This TCR was sampled from a man between 70 and 80 years old with active COVID-19. In DNA, the CDR3 is TGTGCCAGCAGCTTGGGGGAGGGGAGGCAAGAGACCCAGTACTTC. This codes for CASSLGEGRQETQYF.